The TCR beta chain under discussion was sequenced for a study of follicular helper T cells after annual influenza vaccination. Time point denoted: 2015-2016 season, 7 days after influenza vaccination. Sorted cTfh were non-naive CD4+CXCR5+PD-1+, either ICOS+CD38+ or ICOS-CD38-. The ends were cut back, 4 bases at V and 3 bases at J, with 21 bases in the middle. This CDR3 spans 17 amino acids. The V gene's germline CDR1 is MDHEN and CDR2 SYDVKM. Generated by immunoSEQ multiplex PCR, the TCRdb table keeps only in-frame clones and is missing some. The sample comprises 6,500 or so clones, roughly 90% of which are singletons, and approximately 0.7% rests with the top ten.

This TCR derives from an adult who received the influenza vaccine. The genes are TRBV28 and TRBJ2-5, with D possibly TRBD2 on 7 matching bases. Sample: CXCR5+ CD38- circulating T follicular helper cells from blood, taken 7 days after influenza vaccination. As for subset: circulating Tfh, non-naive CD4+CXCR5+PD-1+ (ICOS+CD38+ or ICOS-CD38-). The CDR3 is CASSSPGRGWAKETQYF. For the CDR3, the DNA is TGTGCCAGCAGTTCCCCGGGGAGGGGGTGGGCAAAAGAGACCCAGTACTTC. Based on the CDR3 plus reference TRBV28 and TRBJ2-5, the full variable domain is DVKVTQSSRYLVKRTGEKVFLECVQDMDHENMFWYRQDPGLGLRLIYFSYDVKMKEKGDIPEGYSVSREKKERFSLILESASTNQTSMYLCASSSPGRGWAKETQYFGPGTRLLVL.